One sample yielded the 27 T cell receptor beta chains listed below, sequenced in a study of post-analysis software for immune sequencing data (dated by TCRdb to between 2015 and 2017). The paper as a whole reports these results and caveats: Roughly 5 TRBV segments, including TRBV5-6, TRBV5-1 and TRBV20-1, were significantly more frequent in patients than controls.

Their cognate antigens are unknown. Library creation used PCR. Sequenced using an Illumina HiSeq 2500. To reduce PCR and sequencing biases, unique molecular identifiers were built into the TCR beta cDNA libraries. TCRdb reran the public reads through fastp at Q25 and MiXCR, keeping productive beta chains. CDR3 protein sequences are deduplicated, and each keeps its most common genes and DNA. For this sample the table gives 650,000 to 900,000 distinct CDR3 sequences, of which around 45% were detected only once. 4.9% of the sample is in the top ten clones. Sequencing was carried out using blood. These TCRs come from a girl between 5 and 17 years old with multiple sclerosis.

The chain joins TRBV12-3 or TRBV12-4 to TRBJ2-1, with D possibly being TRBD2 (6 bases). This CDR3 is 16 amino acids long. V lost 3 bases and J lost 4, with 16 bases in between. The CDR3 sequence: CASSFNPEGLYNEQFF. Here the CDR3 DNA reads TGTGCCAGCAGTTTTAATCCGGAGGGACTTTACAATGAGCAGTTCTTC.

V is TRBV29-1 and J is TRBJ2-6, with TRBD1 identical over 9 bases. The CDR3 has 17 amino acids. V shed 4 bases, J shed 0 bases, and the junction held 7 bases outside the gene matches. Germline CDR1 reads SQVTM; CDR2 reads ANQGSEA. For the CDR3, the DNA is TGCAGCGTTGTGTTACAGGGGGCAAGCTCTGGGGCCAACGTCCTGACTTTC. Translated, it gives CSVVLQGASSGANVLTF.

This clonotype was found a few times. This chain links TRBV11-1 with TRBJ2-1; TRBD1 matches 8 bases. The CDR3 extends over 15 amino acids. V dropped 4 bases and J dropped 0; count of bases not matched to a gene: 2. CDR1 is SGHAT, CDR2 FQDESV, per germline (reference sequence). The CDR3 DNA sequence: TGTGCCAGCAGCTGGGACAGGAGCTCCTACAATGAGCAGTTCTTC. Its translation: CASSWDRSSYNEQFF.

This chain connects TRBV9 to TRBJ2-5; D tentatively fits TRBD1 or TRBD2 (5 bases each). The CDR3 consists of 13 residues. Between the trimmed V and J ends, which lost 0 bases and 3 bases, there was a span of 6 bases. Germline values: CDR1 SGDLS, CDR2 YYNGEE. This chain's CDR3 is CASSVGGEETQYF. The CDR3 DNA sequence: TGTGCCAGCAGCGTAGGAGGGGAAGAGACCCAGTACTTC.

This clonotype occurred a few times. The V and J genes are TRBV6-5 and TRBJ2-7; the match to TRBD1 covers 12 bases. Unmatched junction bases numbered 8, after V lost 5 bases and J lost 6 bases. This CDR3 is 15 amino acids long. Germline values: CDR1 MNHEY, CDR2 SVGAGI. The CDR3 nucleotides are TGTGCCAGCAGTCGGTCCGGGACAGGGGGCGGCGAGCAGTACTTC. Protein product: CASSRSGTGGGEQYF.

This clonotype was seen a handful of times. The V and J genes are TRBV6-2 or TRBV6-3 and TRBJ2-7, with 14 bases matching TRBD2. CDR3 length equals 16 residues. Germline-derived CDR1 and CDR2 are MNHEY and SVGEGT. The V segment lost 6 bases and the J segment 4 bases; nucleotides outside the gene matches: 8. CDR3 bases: TGTGCCAGCAGACGAGGGACTAGCGGGAGTCTTTACGAGCAGTACTTC. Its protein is CASRRGTSGSLYEQYF.

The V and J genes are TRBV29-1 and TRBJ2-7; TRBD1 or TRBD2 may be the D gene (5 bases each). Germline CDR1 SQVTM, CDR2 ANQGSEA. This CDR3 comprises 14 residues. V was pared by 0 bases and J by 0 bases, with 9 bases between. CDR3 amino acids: CSVEEAGTSYEQYF. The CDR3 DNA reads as TGCAGCGTTGAAGAGGCAGGGACCTCCTACGAGCAGTACTTC.

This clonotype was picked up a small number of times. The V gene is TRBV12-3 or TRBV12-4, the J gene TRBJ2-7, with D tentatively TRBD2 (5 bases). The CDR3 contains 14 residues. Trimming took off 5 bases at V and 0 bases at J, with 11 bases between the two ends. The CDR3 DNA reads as TGTGCCAGCAGTCGTCGACGGGGCTCCTACGAGCAGTACTTC. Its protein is CASSRRRGSYEQYF.

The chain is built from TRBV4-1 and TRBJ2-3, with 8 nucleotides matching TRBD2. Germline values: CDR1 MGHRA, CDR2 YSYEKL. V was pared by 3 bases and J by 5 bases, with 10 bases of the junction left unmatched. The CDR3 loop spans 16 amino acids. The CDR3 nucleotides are TGCGCCAGCAGCCACCCGAGTAGGCTAGCGGGAGATACGCAGTATTTT. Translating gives CASSHPSRLAGDTQYF.

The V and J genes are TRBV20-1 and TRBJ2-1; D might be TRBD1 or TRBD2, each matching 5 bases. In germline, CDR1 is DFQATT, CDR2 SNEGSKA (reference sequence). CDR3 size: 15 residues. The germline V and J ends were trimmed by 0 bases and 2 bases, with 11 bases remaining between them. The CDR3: CSAREGEGPYNEQFF. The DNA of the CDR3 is TGCAGTGCTAGAGAGGGGGAAGGCCCCTACAATGAGCAGTTCTTC.

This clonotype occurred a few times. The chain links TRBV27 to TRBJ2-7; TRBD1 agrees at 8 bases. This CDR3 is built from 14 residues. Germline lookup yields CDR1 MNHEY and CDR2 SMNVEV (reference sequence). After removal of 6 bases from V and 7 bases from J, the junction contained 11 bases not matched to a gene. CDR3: CASSLGQGAREQYF. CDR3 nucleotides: TGTGCCAGCAGCTTAGGGCAGGGGGCGCGGGAGCAGTACTTC.

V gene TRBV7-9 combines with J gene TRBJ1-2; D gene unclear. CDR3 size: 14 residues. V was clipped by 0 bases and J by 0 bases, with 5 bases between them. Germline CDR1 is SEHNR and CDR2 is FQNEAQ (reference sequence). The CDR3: CASSLAAANYGYTF. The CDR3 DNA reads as TGTGCCAGCAGCTTAGCGGCAGCTAACTATGGCTACACCTTC.

CDR3 in amino acids: CASSQDVMGDGYTF. The DNA of the CDR3 is TGCGCCAGCAGCCAAGATGTAATGGGGGATGGCTACACCTTC. The chain combines TRBV4-1 with TRBJ1-2; tentatively, D is TRBD1 (5 bases). V dropped 0 bases and J dropped 6 bases, with 11 bases sitting between them. From germline, CDR1 is MGHRA and CDR2 YSYEKL. The length of the CDR3 is 14 residues.

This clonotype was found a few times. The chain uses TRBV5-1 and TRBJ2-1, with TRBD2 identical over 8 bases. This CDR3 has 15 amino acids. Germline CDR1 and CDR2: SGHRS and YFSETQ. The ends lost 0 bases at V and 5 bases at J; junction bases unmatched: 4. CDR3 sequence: CASSLATSANNEQFF. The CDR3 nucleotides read TGCGCCAGCAGCTTGGCGACTAGCGCTAACAATGAGCAGTTCTTC. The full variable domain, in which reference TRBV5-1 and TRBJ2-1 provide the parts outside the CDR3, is KAGVTQTPRYLIKTRGQQVTLSCSPISGHRSVSWYQQTPGQGLQFLFEYFSETQRNKGNFPGRFSGRQFSNSRSEMNVSTLELGDSALYLCASSLATSANNEQFFGPGTRLTVL.

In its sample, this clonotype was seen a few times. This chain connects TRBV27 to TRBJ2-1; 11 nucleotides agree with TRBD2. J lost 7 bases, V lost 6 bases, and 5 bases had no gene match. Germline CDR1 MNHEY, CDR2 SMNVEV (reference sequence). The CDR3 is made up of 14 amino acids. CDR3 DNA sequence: TGTGCCAGCAGACTAGCGGGAGAGGTAAATGAGCAGTTCTTC. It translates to CASRLAGEVNEQFF.

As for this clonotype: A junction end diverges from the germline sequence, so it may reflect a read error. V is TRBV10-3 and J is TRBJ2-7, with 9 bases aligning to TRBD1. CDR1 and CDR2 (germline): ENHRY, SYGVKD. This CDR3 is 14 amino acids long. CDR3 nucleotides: TGTGCCCTCAGCCAGGACAGGGGCCCCTACGAGCAGTACTTC. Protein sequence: CALSQDRGPYEQYF.

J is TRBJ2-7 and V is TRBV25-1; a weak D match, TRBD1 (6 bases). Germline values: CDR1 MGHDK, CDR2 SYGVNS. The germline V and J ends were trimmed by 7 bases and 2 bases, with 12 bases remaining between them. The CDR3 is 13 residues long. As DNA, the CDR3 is TGTGCCAGCACCAAGACAGGCACCTACGAGCAGTACTTC. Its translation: CASTKTGTYEQYF.

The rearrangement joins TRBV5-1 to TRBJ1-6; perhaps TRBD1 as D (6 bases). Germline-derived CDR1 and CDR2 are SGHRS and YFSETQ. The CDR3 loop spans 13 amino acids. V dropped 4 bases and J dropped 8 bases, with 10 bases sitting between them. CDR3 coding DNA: TGCGCCAGCAGCGAGAGGACAGATTCACCCCTCCACTTT. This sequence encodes CASSERTDSPLHF.

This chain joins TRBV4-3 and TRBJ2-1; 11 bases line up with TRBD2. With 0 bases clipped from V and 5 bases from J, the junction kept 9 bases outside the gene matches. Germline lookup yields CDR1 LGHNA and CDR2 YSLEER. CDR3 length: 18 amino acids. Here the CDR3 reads CASSQDLVGLAGDNEQFF. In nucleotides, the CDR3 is TGCGCCAGCAGCCAAGATTTGGTCGGACTAGCGGGCGACAATGAGCAGTTCTTC.

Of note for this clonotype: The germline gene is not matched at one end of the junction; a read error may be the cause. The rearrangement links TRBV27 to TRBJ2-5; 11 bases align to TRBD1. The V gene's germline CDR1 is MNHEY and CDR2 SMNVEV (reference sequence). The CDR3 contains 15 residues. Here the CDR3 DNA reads TGTGCCAGCAGTTCCCCGGGACAGGGGGAAGAGACTCAGTACTTC. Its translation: CASSSPGQGEETQYF.

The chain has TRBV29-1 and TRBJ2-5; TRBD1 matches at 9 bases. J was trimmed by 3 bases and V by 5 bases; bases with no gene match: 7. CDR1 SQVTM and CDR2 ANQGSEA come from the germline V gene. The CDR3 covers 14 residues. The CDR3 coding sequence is TGCAGCGTTACTCCCGGGACAGGGAAAGAGACCCAGTACTTC. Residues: CSVTPGTGKETQYF.

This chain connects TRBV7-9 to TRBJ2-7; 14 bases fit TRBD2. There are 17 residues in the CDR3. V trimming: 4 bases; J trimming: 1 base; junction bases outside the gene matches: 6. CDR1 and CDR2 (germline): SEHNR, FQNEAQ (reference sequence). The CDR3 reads CASSSHRTSGRSYEQYF. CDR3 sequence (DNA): TGTGCCAGCAGCTCGCACCGGACTAGCGGGAGGTCCTACGAGCAGTACTTC.

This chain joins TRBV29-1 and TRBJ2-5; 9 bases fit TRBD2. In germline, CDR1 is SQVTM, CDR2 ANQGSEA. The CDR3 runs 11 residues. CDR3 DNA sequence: TGCAGTAGCGGGAGTGGAGAGACCCAGTACTTC. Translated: CSSGSGETQYF.

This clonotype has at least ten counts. The CDR3 nucleotides are TGCAGCGTTGGACAGGGCGATCGCTATGGCTACACCTTC. Translating gives CSVGQGDRYGYTF. The J gene is TRBJ1-2, the V gene TRBV29-1; 7 bases fit TRBD1. V trimming: 4 bases; J trimming: 4 bases; junction bases outside the gene matches: 6. The germline CDR1 and CDR2 sequences are SQVTM and ANQGSEA. This CDR3 contains 13 residues. Full variable domain (remainder filled in from reference TRBV29-1 and TRBJ1-2): SAVISQKPSRDICQRGTSLTIQCQVDSQVTMMFWYRQQPGQSLTLIATANQGSEATYESGFVIDKFPISRPNLTFSTLTVSNMSPEDSSIYLCSVGQGDRYGYTFGSGTRLTVV.

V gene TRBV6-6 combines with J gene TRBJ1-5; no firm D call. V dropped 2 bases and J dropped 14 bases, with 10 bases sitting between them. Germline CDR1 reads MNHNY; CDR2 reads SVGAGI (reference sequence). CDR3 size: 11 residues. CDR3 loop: CASSYVIAEHF. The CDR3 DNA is TGTGCCAGCAGTTACGTGATTGCCGAGCATTTT.

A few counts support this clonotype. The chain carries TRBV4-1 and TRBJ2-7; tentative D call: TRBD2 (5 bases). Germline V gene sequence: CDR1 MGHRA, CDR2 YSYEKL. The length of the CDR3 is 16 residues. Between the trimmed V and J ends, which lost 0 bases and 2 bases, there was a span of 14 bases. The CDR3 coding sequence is TGCGCCAGCAGCCAAGATCGGAACGGACTTACCTACGAGCAGTACTTC. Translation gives CASSQDRNGLTYEQYF.

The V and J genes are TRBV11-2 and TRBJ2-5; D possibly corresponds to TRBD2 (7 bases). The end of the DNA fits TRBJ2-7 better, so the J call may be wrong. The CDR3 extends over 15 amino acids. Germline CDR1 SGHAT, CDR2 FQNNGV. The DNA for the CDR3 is TGTGCCAGCAGCTTAAGGGGGGGGGTACCCTACGAGCAGTACTTC. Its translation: CASSLRGGVPYEQYF.